These 3 T cell receptor beta chains came from one sample sequenced in a study of cytomegalovirus exposure and HLA in healthy donors. The PCR employed 60 Vbeta primers together with 13 Jbeta primers. This table comes from immunoSEQ multiplex PCR, and its TCRdb copy is limited to in-frame clones, with some not included. The repertoire holds some 140,000 clones, with roughly three quarters as singletons. The sequencing input was PBMCs. These receptors originate from a young man in good health and CMV-seronegative.

The chain uses TRBV5-1 and TRBJ2-5; TRBD1 might be the D (6 bases). With 7 bases removed from V and 3 bases from J, the gap between germline ends came to 10 bases. This CDR3 region has 12 residues. Looked up from germline, CDR1 is SGHRS and CDR2 is YFSETQ. CDR3 bases: TGCGCCAGCGCGGCAGGGGAAGAGACCCAGTACTTC. Amino acids: CASAAGEETQYF.

The chain joins TRBV19 to TRBJ2-3; 12 bases align to TRBD2. Germline CDR1 is LNHDA and CDR2 is SQIVND (reference sequence). Trimming took 4 bases from V and 2 from J; bases not matched to a gene: 4. The CDR3 consists of 16 residues. CDR3 amino acids: CASSTSGRAPTDTQYF. CDR3 DNA sequence: TGTGCCAGTAGTACTAGCGGGAGGGCCCCCACAGATACGCAGTATTTT.

The chain recombines TRBV7-6 with TRBJ2-5, with 7 bases fitting TRBD1. The V and J ends lost 5 bases and 3 bases, in that order; junction bases with no gene match: 9. From germline, CDR1 is SGHVS and CDR2 FNYEAQ. This CDR3 spans 15 amino acids. In DNA form, the CDR3 reads TGTGCCAGCAGCCAACCCACAGGGGTAGAAGAGACCCAGTACTTC. Its protein is CASSQPTGVEETQYF.